The sequence of this T cell receptor (beta chain) was determined in a study of metastatic and nonmetastatic thyroid tumors. Across the whole study: Comparison of repertoires was carried out across blood and tumor or nodule tissue from malignant and benign thyroid patients. Study-wide results and limits: Reports indicated that malignant thyroid tumors showed significantly higher TCR beta diversity than benign nodules did, in blood and tumor.

Per the study methods: A classifier for distant metastasis in papillary thyroid cancer was constructed using CDR3 differences observed across clinicopathological groups. TCRdb reassembled clones from the PCR reads with MiXCR. The authors' filters were not applied to this entry. The table records 53,000 or so clones, about 20% of them present only once. Deletions cut 5 bases from V and 1 base from J, with 18 bases between. Per germline, CDR1 DFQATT and CDR2 SNEGSKA (reference sequence). CDR3 size: 16 residues. This clone was picked up many times. Its specificity is unknown. Other nucleotide sequences from this sample produce the same CDR3. Among the patients, none had received any treatment before thyroid surgery.

This rearrangement joins TRBV20-1 to TRBJ1-5; weak D call: TRBD1 (5 bases). This TCR was sampled from a female donor with papillary thyroid cancer or a benign thyroid nodule (not recorded which). Some clones in this sample may be carry-over from other donors' samples. Sequenced sample: blood. CDR3 residues: CSAGPGTRRSNQPQHF. Written as DNA, the CDR3 is TGCAGTGCTGGACCCGGGACCAGAAGAAGCAATCAGCCCCAGCATTTT.